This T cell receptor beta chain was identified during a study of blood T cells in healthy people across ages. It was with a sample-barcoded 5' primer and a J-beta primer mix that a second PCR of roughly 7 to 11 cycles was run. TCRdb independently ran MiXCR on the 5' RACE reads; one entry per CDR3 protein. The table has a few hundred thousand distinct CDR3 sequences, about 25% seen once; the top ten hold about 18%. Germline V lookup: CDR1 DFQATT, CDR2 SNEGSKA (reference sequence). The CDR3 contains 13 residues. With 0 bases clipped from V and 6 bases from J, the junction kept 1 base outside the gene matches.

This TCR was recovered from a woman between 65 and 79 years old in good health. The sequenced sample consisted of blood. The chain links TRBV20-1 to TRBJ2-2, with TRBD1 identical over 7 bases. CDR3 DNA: TGCAGTGCTAGAGATAGGGGGCCCGGGGAGCTGTTTTTT. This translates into CSARDRGPGELFF.